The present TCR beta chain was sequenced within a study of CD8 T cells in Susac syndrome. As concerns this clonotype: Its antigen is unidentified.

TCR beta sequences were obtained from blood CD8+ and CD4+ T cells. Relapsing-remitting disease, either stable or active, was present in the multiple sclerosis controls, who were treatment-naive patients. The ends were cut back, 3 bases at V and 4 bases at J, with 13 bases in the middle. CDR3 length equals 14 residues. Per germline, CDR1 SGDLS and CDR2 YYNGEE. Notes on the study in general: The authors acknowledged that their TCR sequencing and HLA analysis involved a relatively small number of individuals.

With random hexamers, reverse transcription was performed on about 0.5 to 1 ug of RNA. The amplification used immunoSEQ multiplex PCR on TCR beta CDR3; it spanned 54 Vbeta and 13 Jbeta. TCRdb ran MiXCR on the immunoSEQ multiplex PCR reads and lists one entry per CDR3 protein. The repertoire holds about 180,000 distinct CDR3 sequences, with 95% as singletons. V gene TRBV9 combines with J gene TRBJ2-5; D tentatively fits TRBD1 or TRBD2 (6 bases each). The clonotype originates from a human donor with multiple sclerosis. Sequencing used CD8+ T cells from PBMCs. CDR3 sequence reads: CASSEQGGGETQYF. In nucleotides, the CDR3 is TGTGCCAGCAGCGAACAGGGAGGTGGAGAGACCCAGTACTTC.